Sequencing of this T cell receptor beta chain was carried out in a study of beta chain features in type 1 diabetes. Study-wide findings and caveats: Patients' naive, central memory and regulatory TCRB repertoires appeared more alike than those of healthy donors.

The ends were cut back, 3 bases at V and 7 bases at J, with 13 bases in the middle. The CDR3 loop spans 13 amino acids. Per the germline V gene, CDR1 is MNHEY and CDR2 is SMNVEV (reference sequence). The sample holds a few counts of this clone. Its antigen is currently unknown. Expressed TCRB transcripts were sequenced because the isolated RNA had all been reverse transcribed beforehand. TCRdb's table, derived via immunoSEQ multiplex PCR, lists solely in-frame clones and lacks some. The table lists about 240,000 clones, 27% of them singletons. The origin of this receptor is a man aged 30 to 45 in good health. V and J are TRBV27 and TRBJ2-7; D might be TRBD1 or TRBD2, each matching 5 bases. The sample taken for sequencing was central memory CD4+ T cells from blood. The chain's CDR3 is CASSFHTEGEQYF. The CDR3 DNA reads as TGTGCCAGCAGTTTTCACACCGAGGGGGAGCAGTACTTC.